This T cell receptor (beta chain) was documented in a study of shared clonotypes between healthy human individuals. Overall study context: Each donor's CD8 memory used one plate, CD8 naive two, each CD4 subset three. Study-level points and caveats: Against clonotypes common to all four donors, non-shared ones had lower generation probabilities.

As processed by the authors: In the immunoSEQ data, sequences were junction-only and lacked quality scores, so filtering differed. The repertoire was sequenced with immunoSEQ multiplex PCR; TCRdb's copy has only in-frame clones and lacks some. The V and J calls and clone size come from that table; D and trimming were worked out from the DNA. The sample lists approximately 2,300,000 clones; 92% were seen once. From germline, CDR1 is MNHNS and CDR2 SASEGT. V was cut by 6 bases and J by 4 bases, with 13 bases left in between. CDR3 length equals 14 residues. Concerning this clone itself: What it binds is unknown.

The specimen was naive CD4+ T cells from PBMCs. Subset denoted: CD45RA+ positively selected. The sequence derives from a man between 18 and 35 years old in good health. Some clones in this sample may be carry-over from other donors' samples. The chain carries TRBV6-1 and TRBJ1-5; D remains unclear. CDR3 amino acids: CASSPVGSNQPQHF. Written as DNA, the CDR3 is TGTGCCAGCAGCCCAGTTGGTTCGAATCAGCCCCAGCATTTT.